This entry is about one TCR beta chain. The data are from a study of blood T cell repertoires in COVID-19. Study-wide background: PBMCs, B-cell-depleted T cells, or T cells were the source of the cDNA or gDNA that made up the material.

The assay was immunoSEQ multiplex PCR, and TCRdb's table has in-frame clones only and misses some. The sample contains about 230,000 clones, roughly 83% of which appear only once. The CDR3 sequence is 16 residues long. The chain carries TRBV7-5 and TRBJ2-2; TRBD1, as called in the table, went unchecked against the DNA. TRBV7-5 is a pseudogene locus. The clonotype was recovered from a woman aged 70-85 years with active or convalescent COVID-19. The sample comprised peripheral blood. CDR3 bases: TGTGTCAGAAGCCCCCTCGGACAGGGGGATTCCGGGGAGCTGTTTTTT. This gives the protein CVRSPLGQGDSGELFF.